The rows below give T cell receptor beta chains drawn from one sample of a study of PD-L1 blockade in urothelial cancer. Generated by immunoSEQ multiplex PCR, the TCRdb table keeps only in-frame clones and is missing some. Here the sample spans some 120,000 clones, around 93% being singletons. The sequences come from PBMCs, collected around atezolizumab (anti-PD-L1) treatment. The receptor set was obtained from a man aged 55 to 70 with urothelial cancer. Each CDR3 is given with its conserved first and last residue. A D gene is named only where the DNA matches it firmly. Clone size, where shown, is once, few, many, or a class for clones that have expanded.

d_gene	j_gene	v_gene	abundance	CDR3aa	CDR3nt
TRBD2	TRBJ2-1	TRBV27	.	CASSILAGGNNEQFF	TGTGCCAGCAGTATATTAGCGGGGGGGAACAATGAGCAGTTCTTC
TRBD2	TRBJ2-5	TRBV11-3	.	CASSLNNPSGGQGETQYF	TGTGCCAGCAGTCTCAACAACCCTAGCGGGGGCCAGGGAGAGACCCAGTACTTC
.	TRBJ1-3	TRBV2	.	CASSEDRTLFSGNTIYF	TGTGCCAGCAGTGAAGACAGGACATTATTCTCTGGAAACACCATATATTTT
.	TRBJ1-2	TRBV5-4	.	CASSLPYVDYGYTF	TGTGCCAGCAGCTTGCCCTACGTGGACTATGGCTACACCTTC
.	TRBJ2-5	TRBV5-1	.	CASSLAQETQYF	TGCGCCAGCAGCTTGGCTCAAGAGACCCAGTACTTC
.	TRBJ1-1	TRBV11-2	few	CASSMTDQNTEAFF	TGTGCCAGCAGCATGACAGACCAGAACACTGAAGCTTTCTTT
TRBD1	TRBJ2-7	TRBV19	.	CASSAAGTGRGEQYF	TGTGCCAGTAGTGCGGCCGGGACAGGGCGAGGCGAGCAGTACTTC
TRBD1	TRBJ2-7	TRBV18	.	CASSPIGQGAYEQYF	TGTGCCAGCTCACCCATCGGACAGGGGGCCTACGAGCAGTACTTC
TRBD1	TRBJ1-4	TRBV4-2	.	CASSQGEGTGDEKLFF	TGTGCCAGCAGCCAGGGGGAAGGGACAGGAGATGAAAAACTGTTTTTT
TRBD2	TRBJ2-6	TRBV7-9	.	CASSGTGGFGANVLTF	TGTGCCAGCAGCGGGACGGGGGGTTTCGGGGCCAACGTCCTGACTTTC
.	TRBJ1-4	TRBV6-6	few	CASSYLTATNEKLFF	TGTGCCAGCAGTTACTTGACAGCAACTAATGAAAAACTGTTTTTT
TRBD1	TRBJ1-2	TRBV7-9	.	CASSVEQGSGYGYTF	TGTGCCAGCAGCGTAGAACAGGGGAGTGGCTATGGCTACACCTTC
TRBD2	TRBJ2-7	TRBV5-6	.	CASRTLAGGTSYEQYF	TGTGCCAGCAGGACCCTAGCGGGAGGGACCTCCTACGAGCAGTACTTC
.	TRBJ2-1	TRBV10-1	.	CASSGQPGGSYNEQFF	TGCGCCAGCAGTGGACAGCCAGGCGGCTCCTACAATGAGCAGTTCTTC
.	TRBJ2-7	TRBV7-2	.	CASSLGRQIHYEQYF	TGTGCCAGCAGCTTAGGGAGGCAGATACACTACGAGCAGTACTTC
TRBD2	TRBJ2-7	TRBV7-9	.	CASSSSGGAGRSYEQYF	TGTGCCAGCAGCTCTAGCGGGGGGGCCGGGAGGTCCTACGAGCAGTACTTC
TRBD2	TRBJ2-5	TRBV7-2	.	CASSLIPSGGAETQYF	TGTGCCAGCAGCTTAATTCCTAGCGGGGGGGCCGAGACCCAGTACTTC
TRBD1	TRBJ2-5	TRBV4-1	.	CASSQLTGGRETQYF	TGCGCCAGCAGCCAATTAACAGGGGGCCGAGAGACCCAGTACTTC
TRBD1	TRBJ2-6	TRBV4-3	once	CASSQYSSGQGLSGANVLTF	TGCGCCAGCAGCCAATACTCGTCGGGACAGGGCCTCTCTGGGGCCAACGTCCTGACTTTC
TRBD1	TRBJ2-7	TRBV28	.	CASSLGQGGEQYF	TGTGCCAGCAGTTTGGGACAGGGGGGAGAGCAGTACTTC
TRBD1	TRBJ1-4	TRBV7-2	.	CASSEQGAGINEKLFF	TGTGCCAGCAGCGAACAGGGGGCCGGGATCAATGAAAAACTGTTTTTT
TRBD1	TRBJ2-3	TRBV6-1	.	CASSEPETGGPDTQYF	TGTGCCAGCAGTGAACCCGAGACAGGGGGCCCAGATACGCAGTATTTT
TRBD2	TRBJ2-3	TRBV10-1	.	CASSATSGGIDTQYF	TGCGCCAGCAGTGCGACTAGCGGAGGCATAGATACGCAGTATTTT
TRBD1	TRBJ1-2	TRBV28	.	CASRGQAPYGYTF	TGTGCCAGCAGGGGACAGGCACCCTATGGCTACACCTTC
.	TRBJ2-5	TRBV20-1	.	CSARSGETQYF	TGCAGTGCTAGGAGCGGGGAGACCCAGTACTTC
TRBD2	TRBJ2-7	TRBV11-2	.	CASSHPGTSGSHLYF	TGTGCCAGCAGCCACCCCGGGACTAGCGGGAGCCACCTATACTTC
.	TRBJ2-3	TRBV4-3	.	CASSQDRRGSGTQYF	TGCGCCAGCAGCCAAGACCGGCGGGGTTCAGGTACGCAGTATTTT
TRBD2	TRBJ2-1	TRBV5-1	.	CASSLTSGRPYNEQFF	TGCGCCAGCAGCTTGACTAGCGGGAGGCCCTACAATGAGCAGTTCTTC
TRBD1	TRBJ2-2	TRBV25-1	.	CASRRTGANTGELFF	TGTGCCAGCAGAAGGACAGGAGCGAACACCGGGGAGCTGTTTTTT
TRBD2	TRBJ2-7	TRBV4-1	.	CASSQGELAAVSYEQYF	TGCGCCAGCAGCCAAGGGGAACTAGCGGCAGTCTCCTACGAGCAGTACTTC
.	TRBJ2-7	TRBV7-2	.	CASSLVTVSYEQYF	TGTGCCAGCAGCTTGGTTACGGTTTCCTACGAGCAGTACTTC
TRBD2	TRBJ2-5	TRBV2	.	CASSAGGSETQYF	TGTGCCAGCAGTGCGGGGGGGAGTGAGACCCAGTACTTC